This paragraph reports one T cell receptor (beta chain). The data were obtained in a study of cytomegalovirus exposure and HLA in healthy donors. The CDR3 consists of 12 residues. Germline values: CDR1 MNHNS, CDR2 SASEGT. V was trimmed by 5 bases and J by 4 bases, leaving 8 bases between them. Profiling relied on immunoSEQ multiplex PCR, and the TCRdb table lists in-frame clones only, not all of them. The table has 85,000 to 120,000 clones, about 85% seen once; the top ten hold less than 2%. The material sequenced was PBMCs. This TCR was recovered from a woman aged 18-29 years in good health and CMV-seropositive. The chain has TRBV6-1 and TRBJ1-2; D unclear. The CDR3 loop is CASSSDSYGYTF. The DNA of the CDR3 is TGTGCCAGCAGTTCGGACTCCTATGGCTACACCTTC.